This passage covers 28 T cell receptor beta chains from one sample sequenced in a study of glioma-infiltrating T cells. Amplification of TCR alpha and beta CDR3 regions from RNA used iRepertoire nested multiplex PCR. TCRdb redid the calling of the multiplex PCR reads with MiXCR, one entry per CDR3 protein. The data hold 150,000 to 200,000 distinct CDR3 sequences, with more than 25% observed a single time. Material for sequencing was glioma tissue, nonneoplastic brain tissue, or PBMCs (not recorded which). These receptors originate from a human donor with low-grade glioma or glioblastoma, undergoing nonglioma brain surgery, or in good health (not recorded which).

The V gene is TRBV7-2, the J gene TRBJ2-3; D tentatively fits TRBD1 or TRBD2 (5 bases each). The CDR3 sequence is 14 residues long. The germline V gene encodes CDR1 SGHTA and CDR2 FQGNSA. The V end was cut by 4 bases, the J end by 5 bases, with 13 bases between. The chain's CDR3 is CASSWDPHIDTQYF. The DNA of the CDR3 is TGTGCCAGCAGCTGGGACCCCCATATAGATACGCAGTATTTT.

There are many counts of this clonotype. This chain joins TRBV2 and TRBJ2-7; D ambiguous. CDR1 and CDR2 (germline): SNHLY, FYNNEI. V dropped 7 bases and J dropped 6 bases, with 16 bases sitting between them. The CDR3 is 13 amino acids. CDR3 coding DNA: TGTGCCAGCATCGAAACCCGTCAAGGCGAGCAGTACTTC. Protein sequence: CASIETRQGEQYF.

This chain links TRBV10-2 with TRBJ2-7; 9 nucleotides line up with TRBD1. With V trimmed by 6 bases and J by 3 bases, 3 bases remained unmatched. This CDR3 is built from 13 residues. Looked up from germline, CDR1 is WSHSY and CDR2 is SAAADI. This CDR3 reads CASSRDRVYEQYF. The CDR3 region has the DNA TGCGCCAGCAGCCGGGACAGGGTCTACGAGCAGTACTTC.

This clonotype was observed at least ten times. The V and J genes are TRBV20-1 and TRBJ1-6; D is possibly TRBD1 (5 bases). Between the trimmed V and J ends, which lost 0 bases and 1 base, there was a span of 7 bases. The CDR3 is 15 residues long. The V gene's germline CDR1 is DFQATT and CDR2 SNEGSKA (reference sequence). In nucleotides, the CDR3 is TGCAGTGCTAGAGAGGCAGGGTCCTATAATTCACCCCTCCACTTT. Amino acid sequence: CSAREAGSYNSPLHF.

This CDR3 is CASSGAGGNTDTQYF. In nucleotides, the CDR3 is TGCGCCAGCAGCGGGGCCGGGGGGAACACAGATACGCAGTATTTT. The rearrangement uses TRBV5-1 and TRBJ2-3; 7 bases are a match to TRBD2. The CDR3 sequence is 15 residues long. Germline CDR1 reads SGHRS; CDR2 reads YFSETQ. The V segment lost 4 bases and the J segment 2 bases; nucleotides outside the gene matches: 7.

To note about this clonotype: One junction end disagrees with the germline gene, perhaps due to a read error. The CDR3 spells CAGSLPQGYGYTF. Here the CDR3 DNA reads TGTGCCGGCAGCTTGCCTCAGGGCTATGGCTACACCTTC. J is TRBJ1-2 and V is TRBV7-9, with D tentatively TRBD1 (5 bases). The germline CDR1 and CDR2 sequences are SEHNR and FQNEAQ (reference sequence). The CDR3 sequence is 13 residues long.

Only a few counts were recorded for this clonotype. The chain joins TRBV14 to TRBJ2-1, with TRBD1 matching 9 bases. The trim removed 4 bases at V and 8 bases at J, leaving 6 bases unmatched. The CDR3 consists of 14 residues. Germline V gene data show CDR1 as SGHDN and CDR2 as FVKESK. The CDR3 spells CASSPQGASDEQFF. The DNA of the CDR3 is TGTGCCAGCAGCCCACAGGGGGCAAGCGATGAGCAGTTCTTC.

This clonotype was detected many times. The J gene is TRBJ1-6, the V gene TRBV5-4, with D maybe TRBD1 (6 bases). This CDR3 has 14 amino acids. The germline gives CDR1 SGHNT, CDR2 YYREEE (reference sequence). Trimming stripped 4 bases from V and 7 bases from J, with 12 bases between. The CDR3 spells CASSRTGNNSPLHF. DNA of the CDR3: TGTGCCAGCAGCCGCACAGGGAACAATTCACCCCTCCACTTT.

Note on this clonotype: This sequence may be a read error, since a much larger clone differs from it by one base. The J gene is TRBJ2-1, the V gene TRBV20-1; 9 bases align to TRBD2. The CDR3 loop spans 17 amino acids. The V and J ends lost 2 bases and 5 bases, in that order; junction bases with no gene match: 13. Germline CDR1 is DFQATT and CDR2 is SNEGSKA (reference sequence). In DNA, the CDR3 is TGCAGTGCTAGAAGTTTGGAAGCTAGCGGGGCCCACAATGAGCAGTTCTTC. Amino acids: CSARSLEASGAHNEQFF.

This clonotype was seen a few times. This may arise from a read error, as a much more abundant clone is one base away. V is TRBV10-3 and J is TRBJ2-7, with TRBD1 matching 8 bases. The CDR3 consists of 13 residues. The germline V gene has CDR1 ENHRY and CDR2 SYGVKD. The CDR3, as DNA: TGTGCCATCAGTGAGTTGGGACAGGACGAGGAGTACTTC. Translating gives CAISELGQDEEYF.

This clonotype has ten or more counts. This chain uses TRBV2 with TRBJ1-3; D ambiguous. V gave up 3 bases and J gave up 0 bases, with 9 bases separating them. The CDR3 is 15 amino acids. Germline CDR1 reads SNHLY; CDR2 reads FYNNEI. CDR3 sequence (DNA): TGTGCCAGCAGTGATGGCGGGAGCTCTGGAAACACCATATATTTT. Encoded protein: CASSDGGSSGNTIYF.

The chain is built from TRBV30 and TRBJ2-1; no clear D. The CDR3 is made up of 12 amino acids. Germline V CDR1 and CDR2: GTSNPN, SVGIG (reference sequence). V lost 6 bases, J lost 7 bases, and 13 bases lay in between. CDR3 DNA sequence: TGTGCCTGTAGGTTCCCGGAGAATGAGCAGTTCTTC. Its translation: CACRFPENEQFF.

This chain uses TRBV6-1 with TRBJ2-7, with D tentatively TRBD1 or TRBD2 (5 bases each). Trimming took 1 base from V and 5 from J, leaving 12 bases between them. The CDR3 sequence is 14 residues long. From germline, CDR1 is MNHNS and CDR2 SASEGT. The CDR3 sequence: CASSEGGEFNEQYF. In DNA, the CDR3 is TGTGCCAGCAGTGAAGGAGGGGAGTTTAACGAGCAGTACTTC.

Turning to this clonotype: This may be a read error: a much more frequent sequence differs by one nucleotide. The J gene is TRBJ1-4, the V gene TRBV2, with D uncertain. The CDR3 is made up of 13 amino acids. Trimming removed 9 bases from V and 3 bases from J, with 11 bases in between. Germline V gives CDR1 SNHLY, CDR2 FYNNEI. CDR3 sequence reads: CASRPKANEKLFF. In nucleotides, the CDR3 is TGTGCCAGTAGACCGAAAGCTAATGAAAAACTGTTTTTT.

As regards this clonotype: Being one base from a much bigger clone, this may be a read error. The V call is TRBV7-2, the J call TRBJ2-5; D tentatively reads TRBD1 or TRBD2 (5 bases each). The germline CDR1 and CDR2 sequences are SGHTA and FQGNSA. The CDR3 contains 13 residues. The CDR3 protein is CASSSSRGEIQYF. Here the CDR3 DNA reads TGTGCCAGCAGCTCTTCGAGAGGGGAGATCCAGTACTTC.

The chain recombines TRBV7-2 with TRBJ1-5, with 8 bases lining up with TRBD1. Looked up from germline, CDR1 is SGHTA and CDR2 is FQGNSA. V lost 10 bases, J lost 6 bases, and 14 bases stayed unmatched. CDR3 length equals 15 residues. The CDR3: CANRLEGQGGQPQHF. The CDR3 nucleotides are TGTGCCAACAGATTAGAAGGACAGGGCGGTCAGCCCCAGCATTTT. The whole variable domain, filled in from reference TRBV7-2 and TRBJ1-5, reads GAGVSQSPSNKVTEKGKDVELRCDPISGHTALYWYRQSLGQGLEFLIYFQGNSAPDKSGLPSDRFSAERTGGSVSTLTIQRTQQEDSAVYLCANRLEGQGGQPQHFGDGTRLSIL.

Notes on this clonotype: A much larger clonotype is one base distant, so this may be a read error. The rearrangement joins TRBV7-6 to TRBJ2-1, with D possibly called TRBD1 or TRBD2 (6 bases each). The CDR3 sequence is 16 residues long. CDR1 is SGHVS, CDR2 FNYEAQ, per germline. V was trimmed by 1 base and J by 3 bases, leaving 13 bases between them. CDR3 loop: CASSLVEGEGYNEQFF. CDR3 sequence (DNA): TGTGCCAGCAGCTTAGTGGAGGGGGAAGGCTACAATGAGCAGTTCTTC.

A remark on this clonotype: This may be a read error: a much more frequent sequence differs by one nucleotide. The chain has TRBV19 and TRBJ2-1; D not resolved. V was pared by 1 base and J by 6 bases, with 10 bases between. The CDR3 covers 14 residues. The germline CDR1 and CDR2 sequences are LNHDA and SQIVND (reference sequence). The DNA for the CDR3 is TGTGCCAGTAGTATAGGTGGGTCTGGCAATGAGCAGTTCTTC. Translating it yields CASSIGGSGNEQFF.

This clonotype was counted between two and nine times. J is TRBJ1-6 and V is TRBV5-1; D gene uncertain. Trimming stripped 5 bases from V and 10 bases from J, with 19 bases between. The CDR3 sequence is 15 residues long. The germline V gene has CDR1 SGHRS and CDR2 YFSETQ. CDR3 nucleotide sequence: TGCGCCAGCAGTCCGGACCTGGGGAAGATCTCACCCCTCCACTTT. It translates to CASSPDLGKISPLHF.

This clonotype has ten or more counts. V usage is TRBV20-1 and J usage is TRBJ1-1, with 9 bases identical to TRBD1. CDR1 and CDR2 from the germline V gene are DFQATT and SNEGSKA (reference sequence). CDR3 length: 13 residues. J was trimmed by 3 bases and V by 8 bases; bases with no gene match: 7. The CDR3 DNA follows: TGCAGTACGGACAGGGGTCTGGACACTGAAGCTTTCTTT. Translation: CSTDRGLDTEAFF.

The rearrangement joins TRBV6-1 to TRBJ1-2, with 8 bases aligning to TRBD1. With 7 bases clipped from V and 5 bases from J, the junction kept 9 bases outside the gene matches. The CDR3 is 14 residues long. Germline V CDR1 and CDR2: MNHNS, SASEGT. This CDR3 reads CASTPSGQAYGYTF. As DNA, the CDR3 is TGTGCCAGCACCCCATCGGGACAGGCTTATGGCTACACCTTC.

Points on this clonotype: A much larger clone lies a single base off, so this may be a read error. The rearrangement joins TRBV4-3 to TRBJ2-7, with TRBD1 as a possible D gene (6 bases). V was pared by 2 bases and J by 3 bases, with 11 bases between. CDR1 is LGHNA and CDR2 is YSLEER in the germline V gene. The CDR3 is 14 residues long. CDR3 protein: CASSQNRVIYEQYF. CDR3 DNA sequence: TGCGCCAGCAGCCAAAACAGGGTCATCTACGAGCAGTACTTC.

This clonotype was detected ten times or more. The CDR3 DNA sequence: TGTGCCAGCAGTATTCAGGGCGGCAATCAGCCCCAGCATTTT. Its protein product is CASSIQGGNQPQHF. This chain connects TRBV12-3 or TRBV12-4 to TRBJ1-5; maybe TRBD1 (5 bases). Trimming left V 5 bases short and J 2 bases short, with 10 bases between. The CDR3 spans 14 residues.

This clonotype was recorded at least ten times. The chain uses TRBV7-2 and TRBJ1-1; 11 bases map to TRBD1. The V gene's germline CDR1 is SGHTA and CDR2 FQGNSA. This CDR3 comprises 16 residues. The trim removed 4 bases at V and 10 bases at J, leaving 14 bases unmatched. The CDR3 spells CASSSWTGGHTQRAFF. The CDR3 DNA sequence: TGTGCCAGCAGCTCCTGGACAGGGGGCCACACCCAGCGAGCTTTCTTT.

Ten or more counts support this clonotype. The J gene is TRBJ1-1, the V gene TRBV4-3, with 8 bases aligning to TRBD1. With V trimmed by 6 bases and J by 4 bases, 4 bases remained unmatched. The CDR3 contains 13 residues. Germline V CDR1 and CDR2: LGHNA, YSLEER. The CDR3 DNA reads TGCGCCAGCAGATTACAGGGGGTCACTGAAGCTTTCTTT. Residues: CASRLQGVTEAFF.

As to this clonotype: Given a much more abundant clone one base away, this may be a read error. This chain links TRBV10-3 with TRBJ1-1; D gene ambiguous. Germline V lookup: CDR1 ENHRY, CDR2 SYGVKD. The CDR3 is 13 residues long. The DNA for the CDR3 is TGTGCCATCAGTGTATACAGAGACACTGAAGCTTCCTTT. Translation gives CAISVYRDTEASF.

V is TRBV4-3 and J is TRBJ2-5; perhaps TRBD2 as D (6 bases). There are 16 residues in the CDR3. The germline V gene encodes CDR1 LGHNA and CDR2 YSLEER. Trimming pared 0 bases from V and 5 bases from J, leaving 16 bases between. CDR3 DNA: TGCGCCAGCAGCCAAGATCAGGCGGGGCCCGGGGAGACCCAGTACTTC. It translates to CASSQDQAGPGETQYF.

For this clonotype: This may come from a read error, since a much larger clone is one base off. The chain uses TRBV2 and TRBJ2-7; 7 nucleotides line up with TRBD1. J was trimmed by 6 bases and V by 8 bases; bases with no gene match: 10. This CDR3 spans 13 amino acids. CDR1 SNHLY and CDR2 FYNNEI come from the germline V gene. The CDR3 sequence is CASDLQGLGEQYF. CDR3 nucleotides: TGTGCCAGCGACCTACAGGGGCTAGGCGAGCAGTACTTC.